These 16 T cell receptor beta chains originate from one sample sequenced in a study of cytomegalovirus exposure and HLA in healthy donors. PCR was performed using 60 Vbeta and 13 Jbeta primers. Assay: immunoSEQ multiplex PCR; the TCRdb copy retains only in-frame clones and omits some. The profile covers about 140,000 clones, with roughly three fifths appearing a single time and less than 3% taken by the ten largest. The sequencing input was PBMCs. The receptors here all came from a woman between 35 and 50 years old in good health and CMV-seronegative.

This chain joins TRBV5-6 and TRBJ2-6, with D possibly being TRBD1 (5 bases). Germline lookup yields CDR1 SGHDT and CDR2 YYEEEE. The CDR3 totals 15 residues. V was pared by 4 bases and J by 2 bases, with 10 bases between. In nucleotides, the CDR3 is TGTGCCAGCAGCCCCAGGGTAACTGGGGCCAACGTCCTGACTTTC. It specifies CASSPRVTGANVLTF. The entire variable domain, with the rest obtained from reference TRBV5-6 and TRBJ2-6, is as follows: DAGVTQSPTHLIKTRGQQVTLRCSPKSGHDTVSWYQQALGQGPQFIFQYYEEEERQRGNFPDRFSGHQFPNYSSELNVNALLLGDSALYLCASSPRVTGANVLTFGAGSRLTVL.

The chain recombines TRBV6-1 with TRBJ2-7, with 7 bases lining up with TRBD2. The CDR3 consists of 14 residues. Germline-derived CDR1 and CDR2 are MNHNS and SASEGT. The J segment lost 1 base and the V segment lost 6 bases, leaving 6 bases of the junction unmatched. The DNA for the CDR3 is TGTGCCAGCAGCGGGACGGGGGGATCCTACGAGCAGTACTTC. It encodes CASSGTGGSYEQYF.

The chain combines TRBV12-5 with TRBJ2-4, with 8 nucleotides matching TRBD2. The CDR3 totals 14 residues. V was clipped by 2 bases and J by 6 bases; unmatched bases: 3. The germline V gene has CDR1 LGHNT and CDR2 FRNRAP. DNA of the CDR3: TGTGCTAGTGGTTTGTCGAGCGGGGGAAACATTCAGTACTTC. Amino acid sequence: CASGLSSGGNIQYF.

The chain links TRBV10-1 to TRBJ2-7; 9 bases fit TRBD1. Germline V CDR1 and CDR2: WNHNN, SYGVQD (reference sequence). The CDR3 is made up of 13 amino acids. Germline trimming cut 4 bases from V and 5 bases from J; bases unmatched to any gene: 3. The CDR3 spells CASSGTGDHEQYF. The CDR3 DNA reads TGCGCCAGCAGTGGGACAGGGGACCACGAGCAGTACTTC.

A few counts support this clone. The chain is built from TRBV5-1 and TRBJ1-2, with 9 bases identical to TRBD1. Per the germline V gene, CDR1 is SGHRS and CDR2 is YFSETQ. J lost 3 bases, V lost 3 bases, and 3 bases had no gene match. The CDR3 totals 14 residues. The CDR3 region is CASSWGDRDYGYTF. The CDR3 bases are TGCGCCAGCAGCTGGGGGGACAGGGACTATGGCTACACCTTC.

The chain joins TRBV6-5 to TRBJ2-3, with 7 bases lining up with TRBD2. The CDR3 is 14 amino acids. Germline lookup yields CDR1 MNHEY and CDR2 SVGAGI. Losses at the gene ends were 7 bases for V and 7 bases for J; bases not matched to a gene: 11. The CDR3 loop is CASKRGGWENTQYF. Written as DNA, the CDR3 is TGTGCCAGCAAACGCGGGGGTTGGGAGAATACGCAGTATTTT.

The chain recombines TRBV5-1 with TRBJ2-1; 12 nucleotides align to TRBD1. This CDR3 region has 16 residues. The trim removed 4 bases at V and 8 bases at J, leaving 10 bases unmatched. Germline V lookup: CDR1 SGHRS, CDR2 YFSETQ. The CDR3 loop reads CASSSVPGTGGDEQFF. CDR3 nucleotides: TGCGCCAGCAGCAGCGTTCCCGGGACAGGGGGCGATGAGCAGTTCTTC.

The chain is built from TRBV6-5 and TRBJ1-2, with D unresolved. The CDR3 has 13 residues. Germline CDR1 MNHEY, CDR2 SVGAGI. Trimming removed 0 bases at V and 3 bases at J, with 5 bases between. The CDR3 nucleotides read TGTGCCAGCAGTTACTCGAGTTACTATGGCTACACCTTC. It specifies CASSYSSYYGYTF.

This chain connects TRBV7-2 to TRBJ1-3, with D unresolved. Germline CDR1 and CDR2: SGHTA and FQGNSA. Between the trimmed V and J ends, which lost 7 bases and 0 bases, there was a span of 10 bases. The CDR3 runs to 14 residues. The CDR3, as DNA: TGTGCCAGCACTCCCGACATCTCTGGAAACACCATATATTTT. It encodes CASTPDISGNTIYF.

The V and J genes are TRBV25-1 and TRBJ1-1; TRBD1 matches at 9 bases. The length of the CDR3 is 16 residues. Germline CDR1 is MGHDK and CDR2 is SYGVNS. V was pared by 6 bases and J by 5 bases, with 13 bases of the junction left unmatched. CDR3 loop: CASSGKGQGIFTEAFF. The DNA for the CDR3 is TGTGCCAGCAGCGGAAAGGGACAGGGAATCTTTACTGAAGCTTTCTTT.

This clone appeared once. The chain carries TRBV7-6 and TRBJ1-6; no reliable D call. The CDR3 spans 15 residues. Looked up from germline, CDR1 is SGHVS and CDR2 is FNYEAQ. Trimming removed 1 base at V and 9 bases at J, with 13 bases between. The CDR3 DNA is TGTGCCAGCAGCTTAGAAGCTGTCATACGTTCACCCCTCCACTTT. Translation: CASSLEAVIRSPLHF. The full variable domain, completed using reference TRBV7-6 and TRBJ1-6, is GAGVSQSPRYKVTKRGQDVALRCDPISGHVSLYWYRQALGQGPEFLTYFNYEAQQDKSGLPNDRFSAERPEGSISTLTIQRTEQRDSAMYRCASSLEAVIRSPLHFGNGTRLTVT.

This rearrangement joins TRBV5-5 to TRBJ2-2, with TRBD1 as a possible D gene (6 bases). The CDR3 length is 15 residues. Trimming took 4 bases from V and 0 from J, leaving 10 bases between them. Germline V gene lookup returns CDR1 SGHKS and CDR2 YYEKEE (reference sequence). The CDR3 is CASSHGTTNTGELFF. The CDR3 bases are TGTGCCAGCAGCCACGGGACAACGAACACCGGGGAGCTGTTTTTT.

This clone was counted between two and nine times. The J gene is TRBJ1-1, the V gene TRBV10-3; TRBD1 matches 11 bases. The CDR3 loop spans 13 amino acids. The J segment lost 4 bases and the V segment lost 6 bases, leaving 1 base of the junction unmatched. Germline values: CDR1 ENHRY, CDR2 SYGVKD. CDR3 sequence: CAIRGTGGTEAFF. The CDR3 DNA follows: TGTGCCATCAGAGGGACAGGGGGCACTGAAGCTTTCTTT.

J is TRBJ2-5 and V is TRBV7-9, with D maybe TRBD2 (5 bases). CDR3 length equals 15 residues. The germline V and J ends were trimmed by 0 bases and 2 bases, with 10 bases remaining between them. Germline V gene sequence: CDR1 SEHNR, CDR2 FQNEAQ (reference sequence). The CDR3 is CASSLASGSQETQYF. In nucleotides, the CDR3 is TGTGCCAGCAGCTTAGCGAGCGGATCTCAAGAGACCCAGTACTTC.

This rearrangement joins TRBV10-2 to TRBJ2-5, with D unclear. The DNA end is a closer match to TRBJ2-7, so the J assignment may be wrong. The length of the CDR3 is 11 residues. Germline V gene data show CDR1 as WSHSY and CDR2 as SAAADI. CDR3 sequence: CASSDRYEQYF. In DNA, the CDR3 is TGCGCCAGCAGTGACAGGTACGAGCAGTACTTC.

The chain has TRBV7-9 and TRBJ2-3; 9 bases match TRBD1. V was pared by 5 bases and J by 2 bases, with 2 bases of the junction left unmatched. The CDR3 has 14 residues. Germline CDR1 is SEHNR and CDR2 is FQNEAQ (reference sequence). CDR3 nucleotides: TGTGCCAGCAGCGGGACAGGGACCACAGATACGCAGTATTTT. Its translation: CASSGTGTTDTQYF.